One sample yielded the 30 T cell receptor beta chains listed below, sequenced in a study of identical twins. TCRdb re-called the 5' RACE reads with MiXCR, one entry per CDR3 protein. This sample carries 280,000 or so distinct CDR3 sequences, 8% to 9% of them seen once, and the ten largest clones take 2% to 2.5%. The same specimen was also included in a second study, on yellow fever vaccine responses in identical twins.

The sample was memory (CD45RO+) T cells sorted from blood. Receptors originate from a woman in her late teens or twenties in good health.

The chain has TRBV14 and TRBJ2-7; tentatively, D is TRBD1 or TRBD2 (5 bases each). Trimming cost V 1 base and J 6 bases, with 10 bases left between them. This CDR3 is 13 amino acids long. Per germline, CDR1 SGHDN and CDR2 FVKESK. CDR3 loop: CASSQVGGGEQYF. Here the CDR3 DNA reads TGTGCCAGCAGCCAAGTCGGTGGGGGCGAGCAGTACTTC.

This clonotype was seen ten or more times. The chain joins TRBV10-3 to TRBJ1-5, with 8 bases that match TRBD1. Germline V gene data show CDR1 as ENHRY and CDR2 as SYGVKD. The CDR3 loop spans 14 amino acids. Trimming took 10 bases from V and 1 from J; bases not matched to a gene: 6. The CDR3 coding sequence is TGTGCCACCTCCTGGACAGGGAGCAATCAGCCCCAGCATTTT. Translating gives CATSWTGSNQPQHF.

This clonotype was counted a few times. V is TRBV18 and J is TRBJ2-7, with 9 bases aligning to TRBD1. J lost 6 bases, V lost 2 bases, and 5 bases had no gene match. Per germline, CDR1 KGHSH and CDR2 LQKENI. CDR3 length: 14 residues. CDR3 region: CASSPDRGSLEQYV. As DNA, the CDR3 is TGTGCCAGCTCACCAGACAGGGGGAGCCTCGAGCAGTACGTC.

This clonotype was counted at least ten times. The chain combines TRBV3-1 with TRBJ1-1; a possible D gene is TRBD1 (5 bases). CDR1 LGHDT and CDR2 YNNKEL come from the germline V gene (reference sequence). CDR3 size: 15 residues. Between the trimmed V and J ends, which lost 5 bases and 2 bases, there was a span of 15 bases. CDR3 bases: TGTGCCAGCAGCTCACGGGGCGCTAAAAACACTGAAGCTTTCTTT. This codes for CASSSRGAKNTEAFF. Full variable domain (rest looked up from reference TRBV3-1 and TRBJ1-1): DTAVSQTPKYLVTQMGNDKSIKCEQNLGHDTMYWYKQDSKKFLKIMFSYNNKELIINETVPNRFSPKSPDKAHLNLHINSLELGDSAVYFCASSSRGAKNTEAFFGQGTRLTVV.

This clonotype was observed many times. The J gene is TRBJ2-2, the V gene TRBV15, with 12 bases matching TRBD1. Trimming took 4 bases from V and 0 from J; bases not matched to a gene: 9. Germline V gene data show CDR1 as LNHNV and CDR2 as YYDKDF (reference sequence). This CDR3 spans 19 amino acids. CDR3 protein: CATSKGIRDRGPNTGELFF. The CDR3 DNA follows: TGTGCCACCAGCAAAGGAATCCGGGACAGGGGGCCGAACACCGGGGAGCTGTTTTTT.

This clonotype showed up many times. The chain couples TRBV27 to TRBJ2-4; either TRBD1 or TRBD2 may fit D (5 bases each). V shed 4 bases and J shed 2 bases, with 9 bases lying between them. Germline V gives CDR1 MNHEY, CDR2 SMNVEV (reference sequence). The CDR3 is 14 amino acids. The CDR3 DNA reads TGTGCCAGCAGTTCCGGGGCCACCAAAAACATTCAGTACTTC. Its protein product is CASSSGATKNIQYF.

This clonotype was picked up many times. The chain has TRBV5-5 and TRBJ2-7; D perhaps matches TRBD1 (6 bases). From germline, CDR1 is SGHKS and CDR2 YYEKEE (reference sequence). The ends were cut back, 3 bases at V and 0 bases at J, with 10 bases in the middle. There are 14 residues in the CDR3. The CDR3 bases are TGTGCCAGCAGCTATCGGACAGACTCCTACGAGCAGTACTTC. Encoded protein: CASSYRTDSYEQYF.

This clonotype has ten or more counts. The chain uses TRBV10-3 and TRBJ1-1; possible D gene TRBD1, 6 bases. The CDR3 spans 17 residues. Germline-derived CDR1 and CDR2 are ENHRY and SYGVKD. Trimming took 2 bases from V and 5 from J, leaving 21 bases between them. The CDR3 protein is CAISEPRTGFGVTEAFF. The CDR3 DNA is TGTGCCATCAGTGAGCCGAGAACAGGGTTTGGGGTAACTGAAGCTTTCTTT.

There are a few counts of this clonotype. V is TRBV19 and J is TRBJ2-1; D not resolved. Looked up from germline, CDR1 is LNHDA and CDR2 is SQIVND (reference sequence). The CDR3 runs 16 residues. Trimming cost V 1 base and J 0 bases, with 10 bases left between them. DNA of the CDR3: TGTGCCAGTAGTATAGGTTCGACTTCCTCCTACAATGAGCAGTTCTTC. It specifies CASSIGSTSSYNEQFF.

V is TRBV7-6 and J is TRBJ2-7; 8 bases agree with TRBD1. Germline V gives CDR1 SGHVS, CDR2 FNYEAQ. Unmatched junction bases numbered 10, after V lost 4 bases and J lost 2 bases. This CDR3 spans 16 amino acids. CDR3 DNA sequence: TGTGCCAGCAGCTCGATCAGGGGGCGGGCAGCCTACGAGCAGTACTTC. It codes for CASSSIRGRAAYEQYF.

This clonotype was seen ten or more times. The rearrangement links TRBV10-2 to TRBJ1-3, with TRBD1 matching 7 bases. The germline V gene has CDR1 WSHSY and CDR2 SAAADI. The trim removed 2 bases at V and 0 bases at J, leaving 1 base unmatched. CDR3 length equals 15 residues. The DNA for the CDR3 is TGCGCCAGCAGTGAGGCAGGGGGCTCTGGAAACACCATATATTTT. Residues: CASSEAGGSGNTIYF.

The chain's CDR3 is CASSMTGLRETQYF. Written as DNA, the CDR3 is TGTGCCAGCAGCATGACAGGGTTAAGAGAGACCCAGTACTTC. The chain uses TRBV6-2 or TRBV6-3 and TRBJ2-5; 7 nucleotides align to TRBD1. V shed 6 bases and J 4 bases; nucleotides not matched to a gene: 8. Germline values: CDR1 MNHEY, CDR2 SVGEGT. This CDR3 is 14 amino acids long.

The gene calls are TRBV19 and TRBJ2-7, with D tentatively TRBD2 (5 bases). Germline V CDR1 and CDR2: LNHDA, SQIVND (reference sequence). CDR3 length: 13 amino acids. V was shortened by 4 bases and J by 0 bases, with 7 bases between the two germline ends. In DNA, the CDR3 is TGTGCCAGTAGTAGAGGGCACTCCTACGAGCAGTACGTC. Protein product: CASSRGHSYEQYV.

This clonotype appeared a few times. V is TRBV5-1 and J is TRBJ2-2; 8 nucleotides align to TRBD1. V lost 3 bases and J lost 1; bases outside the gene matches: 5. The CDR3 length is 16 residues. Germline lookup yields CDR1 SGHRS and CDR2 YFSETQ. For the CDR3, the DNA is TGCGCCAGCAGCTCCCCGGGACAGGTGAACACCGGGGAGCTGTTTTTT. Encoded protein: CASSSPGQVNTGELFF.

V is TRBV4-1 and J is TRBJ2-7, with 10 bases that match TRBD2. J gave up 7 bases and V 0 bases, and 12 bases lay outside the gene matches. Germline CDR1 is MGHRA and CDR2 is YSYEKL. This CDR3 contains 17 residues. The CDR3: CASSQDWEAGGPNEQYF. CDR3 bases: TGCGCCAGCAGCCAAGACTGGGAAGCGGGAGGGCCGAATGAGCAGTACTTC.

This clonotype has a handful of counts. CDR3 in DNA: TGTGCCAGCAGTCCCGCCGGGACAGGGCTTTATGAGCAGTTCTTC. Protein sequence: CASSPAGTGLYEQFF. V gene TRBV6-2 or TRBV6-3 combines with J gene TRBJ2-1; TRBD1 matches at 9 bases. The J segment lost 8 bases and the V segment lost 5 bases, leaving 10 bases of the junction unmatched. The CDR3 spans 15 residues. Germline V gene data show CDR1 as MNHEY and CDR2 as SVGEGT.

This clonotype was picked up many times. The chain uses TRBV4-1 and TRBJ2-2; tentatively, D is TRBD1 or TRBD2 (5 bases each). Per germline, CDR1 MGHRA and CDR2 YSYEKL. Trimming took off 6 bases at V and 4 bases at J, with 15 bases between the two ends. The CDR3 loop spans 15 amino acids. CDR3 in amino acids: CASRISRETTGELFF. CDR3 nucleotide sequence: TGCGCCAGCAGGATCTCCAGGGAGACCACCGGGGAGCTGTTTTTT.

This chain joins TRBV28 and TRBJ2-6; D is unclear. Germline V gene lookup returns CDR1 MDHEN and CDR2 SYDVKM. This CDR3 is built from 16 residues. V lost 4 bases to trimming and J lost 2 bases, with 12 bases between them. The DNA of the CDR3 is TGTGCCAGCAGTTCCTACACGGTCACTGGGGCCAACGTCCTGACTTTC. It yields the protein CASSSYTVTGANVLTF.

In its sample, this clonotype was seen a few times. The chain is built from TRBV5-6 and TRBJ2-3, with 14 bases identical to TRBD2. The germline CDR1 and CDR2 sequences are SGHDT and YYEEEE. V lost 4 bases, J lost 7 bases, and 8 bases stayed unmatched. The CDR3 runs 16 residues. The CDR3 sequence: CASSPPGLAGEYTQYF. The CDR3 bases are TGTGCCAGCAGCCCACCGGGACTAGCGGGAGAATATACGCAGTATTTT.

This clonotype was seen ten or more times. The chain couples TRBV12-3 or TRBV12-4 to TRBJ1-5, with D uncertain. Trimming removed 5 bases at V and 6 bases at J, with 17 bases between. The CDR3 is 15 residues long. CDR3: CASSPTSRGGQPQHF. CDR3 bases: TGTGCCAGCAGTCCCACGTCGCGGGGTGGTCAGCCCCAGCATTTT.

The V gene is TRBV20-1, the J gene TRBJ2-7; possible D gene TRBD2, 6 bases. Looked up from germline, CDR1 is DFQATT and CDR2 is SNEGSKA (reference sequence). The ends were cut back, 4 bases at V and 2 bases at J, with 12 bases in the middle. The CDR3 has 13 residues. The CDR3 spells CSAITGSTYEQYF. CDR3 in DNA: TGCAGTGCTATCACCGGGAGTACCTACGAGCAGTACTTC.

This clonotype was recorded at least ten times. The V and J genes are TRBV12-3 or TRBV12-4 and TRBJ2-1, with D perhaps TRBD1 (5 bases). The germline V and J ends were trimmed by 3 bases and 6 bases, with 12 bases remaining between them. The CDR3 totals 14 residues. The CDR3 region has the DNA TGTGCCAGCAGTTTTAGGACACCGTCCAATGAGCAGTTCTTC. It translates to CASSFRTPSNEQFF.

The chain uses TRBV14 and TRBJ2-1; tentative D call: TRBD2 (5 bases). The CDR3 extends over 17 amino acids. From germline, CDR1 is SGHDN and CDR2 FVKESK. V lost 4 bases and J lost 3, with 19 bases in between. The CDR3 bases are TGTGCCAGCAGCCTCAAGAAGAAAGCGGCTGACTACAATGAGCAGTTCTTC. This gives the protein CASSLKKKAADYNEQFF.

This clonotype was observed many times. J is TRBJ1-6 and V is TRBV12-3 or TRBV12-4; 8 bases are a match to TRBD1. With V trimmed by 5 bases and J by 9 bases, 12 bases remained unmatched. The CDR3 sequence is 16 residues long. The chain's CDR3 is CASSRTGSKSGSPLHF. The CDR3 DNA sequence: TGTGCCAGCAGTCGGACAGGGTCAAAGAGTGGTTCACCCCTCCACTTT.

There are a few counts of this clonotype. The V gene is TRBV5-1, the J gene TRBJ2-3; D is uncertain. This CDR3 has 13 residues. Germline lookup yields CDR1 SGHRS and CDR2 YFSETQ. V was pared by 2 bases and J by 6 bases, with 10 bases between. CDR3 nucleotides: TGCGCCAGCAGCTTTAATCGGTTCGATACGCAGTATTTT. Translated: CASSFNRFDTQYF.

The chain joins TRBV18 to TRBJ1-3, with TRBD1 as a possible D gene (6 bases). The CDR3 is made up of 15 amino acids. Trimming shortened V by 5 bases and J by 2 bases, and 13 bases separated the two germline ends. Germline CDR1 is KGHSH and CDR2 is LQKENI. The CDR3 DNA reads as TGTGCCAGCTCAAGTGGCAGGGGTGCTGGAAACACCATATATTTT. Amino acids: CASSSGRGAGNTIYF.

The rearrangement links TRBV5-1 to TRBJ2-5, with D unclear. This CDR3 is 15 amino acids long. Germline CDR1 SGHRS, CDR2 YFSETQ. Trimming took 0 bases from V and 3 from J, leaving 12 bases between them. The CDR3 nucleotides are TGCGCCAGCAGCTTGGTAGCACTATCCAAAGAGACCCAGTACTTC. As protein: CASSLVALSKETQYF.

This chain links TRBV10-3 with TRBJ2-3; no reliable D call. This CDR3 has 12 residues. Trimming took off 6 bases at V and 4 bases at J, with 8 bases between the two ends. Per germline, CDR1 ENHRY and CDR2 SYGVKD. The CDR3 loop reads CAISRAADTQYF. The CDR3 nucleotides read TGTGCCATCAGCCGGGCCGCAGATACGCAGTATTTT.

This chain uses TRBV27 with TRBJ2-5; 8 positions match TRBD2. The germline gives CDR1 MNHEY, CDR2 SMNVEV (reference sequence). V shed 6 bases and J 7 bases; nucleotides not matched to a gene: 16. This CDR3 contains 16 residues. Here the CDR3 DNA reads TGTGCCAGCAGCCCAAGCGGGGGACTCCAGGCGGGGACCCAGTACTTC. Translation: CASSPSGGLQAGTQYF.

The chain employs TRBV6-1 and TRBJ2-2, with TRBD1 matching over 10 bases. This CDR3 comprises 15 residues. In germline, CDR1 is MNHNS, CDR2 SASEGT. With V trimmed by 10 bases and J by 3 bases, 8 bases remained unmatched. CDR3 sequence: CATNVGTGDTGELFF. CDR3 nucleotides: TGTGCCACCAACGTGGGGACAGGGGACACCGGGGAGCTGTTTTTT.